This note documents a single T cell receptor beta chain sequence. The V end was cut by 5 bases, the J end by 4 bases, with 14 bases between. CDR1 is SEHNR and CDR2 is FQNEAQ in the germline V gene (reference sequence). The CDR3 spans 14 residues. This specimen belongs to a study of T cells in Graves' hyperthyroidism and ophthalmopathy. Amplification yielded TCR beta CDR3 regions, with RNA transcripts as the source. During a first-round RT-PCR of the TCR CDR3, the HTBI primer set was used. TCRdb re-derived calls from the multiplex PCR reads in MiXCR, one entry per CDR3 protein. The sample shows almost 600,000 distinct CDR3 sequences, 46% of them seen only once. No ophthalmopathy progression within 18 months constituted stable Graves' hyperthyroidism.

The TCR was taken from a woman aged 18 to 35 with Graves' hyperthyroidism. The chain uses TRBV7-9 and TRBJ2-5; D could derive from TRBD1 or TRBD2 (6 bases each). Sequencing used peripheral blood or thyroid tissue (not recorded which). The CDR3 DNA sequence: TGTGCCAGCAGCCAAGAACAGGGAGGAGAGACCCAGTACTTC. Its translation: CASSQEQGGETQYF. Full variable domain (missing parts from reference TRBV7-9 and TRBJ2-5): DTGVSQNPRHKITKRGQNVTFRCDPISEHNRLYWYRQTLGQGPEFLTYFQNEAQLEKSRLLSDRFSAERPKGSFSTLEIQRTEQGDSAMYLCASSQEQGGETQYFGPGTRLLVL.